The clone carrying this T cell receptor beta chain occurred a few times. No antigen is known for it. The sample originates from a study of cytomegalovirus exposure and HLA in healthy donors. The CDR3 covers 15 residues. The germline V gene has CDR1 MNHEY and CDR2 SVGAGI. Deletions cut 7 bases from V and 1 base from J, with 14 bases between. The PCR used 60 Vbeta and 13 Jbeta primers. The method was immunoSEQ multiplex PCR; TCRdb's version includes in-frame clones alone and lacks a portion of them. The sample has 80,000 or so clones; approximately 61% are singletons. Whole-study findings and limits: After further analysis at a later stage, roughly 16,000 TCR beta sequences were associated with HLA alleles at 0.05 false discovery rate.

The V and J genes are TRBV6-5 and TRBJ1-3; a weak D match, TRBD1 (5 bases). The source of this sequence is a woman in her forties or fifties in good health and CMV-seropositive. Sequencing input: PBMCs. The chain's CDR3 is CASTPPGGSGNTIYF. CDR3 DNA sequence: TGTGCCAGCACCCCACCCGGGGGGTCTGGAAACACCATATATTTT.